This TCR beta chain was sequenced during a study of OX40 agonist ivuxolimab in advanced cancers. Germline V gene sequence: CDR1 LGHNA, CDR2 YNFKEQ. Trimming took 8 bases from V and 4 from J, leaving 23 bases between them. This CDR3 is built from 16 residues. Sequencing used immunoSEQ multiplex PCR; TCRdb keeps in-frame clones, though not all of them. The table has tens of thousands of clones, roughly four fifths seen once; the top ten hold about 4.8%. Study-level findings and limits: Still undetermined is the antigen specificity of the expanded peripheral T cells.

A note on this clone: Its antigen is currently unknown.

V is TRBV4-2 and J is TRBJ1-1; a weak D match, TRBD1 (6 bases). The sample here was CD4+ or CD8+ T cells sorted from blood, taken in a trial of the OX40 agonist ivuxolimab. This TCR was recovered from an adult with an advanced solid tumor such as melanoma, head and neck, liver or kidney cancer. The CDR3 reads CASALETGGAGTEAFF. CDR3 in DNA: TGTGCCAGCGCTCTCGAAACGGGGGGCGCGGGCACTGAAGCTTTCTTT.